This T cell receptor beta chain was captured by sequencing in a study of regulatory T cells in long-lasting Graves disease. Study conclusions and caveats: TRBV28, TRBJ1-2 and TRBJ2-5 emerged as the favored segments in persistent disease.

The time point was: newly diagnosed GD, antithyroid drugs for less than 3 months. Extracted RNA from PBMCs served as the source of the TCR library. This CDR3 has 16 amino acids. CDR1 and CDR2 from the germline V gene are MNHNS and SASEGT. The V end was cut by 2 bases, the J end by 5 bases, with 18 bases between. A remark on this clonotype: What it recognizes is unknown.

Researchers made TCR beta libraries by using iRepertoire HTBI primers and running Arm-PCR on CDR3 regions. TCRdb passed the multiplex PCR reads through MiXCR, listing each CDR3 protein once. The sample includes approximately 350,000 distinct CDR3 sequences, about 16% of them seen just once. The same specimen was also included in a second study, on T cells in Graves' hyperthyroidism and ophthalmopathy.

The origin of this receptor is a woman younger than 35 with Graves disease. Sequencing was performed on peripheral blood mononuclear cells (PBMCs), taken at new diagnosis, from a patient treated with antithyroid drugs. The chain joins TRBV6-1 to TRBJ2-5; D is uncertain. CDR3 amino acids: CASSEHGQPWQETQYF. As DNA, the CDR3 is TGTGCCAGCAGTGAACACGGTCAGCCCTGGCAGGAGACCCAGTACTTC.